A single sample is the source of the 28 T cell receptor beta chains below, sequenced in a study of CD8 T cells in ankylosing spondylitis. From the 5' RACE reads, TCRdb called clonotypes with MiXCR, one entry per CDR3 protein. This sample yields roughly 440,000 distinct CDR3 sequences, of which over 15% are seen a single time; 0.85% to 1.3% belongs to the top ten. These receptors have no known antigen. Study-wide results and limits: It appeared that ankylosing spondylitis blood was characterized by a TCR beta motif of about eight highly homologous variants.

Sequencing was done on a sample of blood, either unsorted or a sorted T cell fraction (not recorded which). Every receptor here comes from a male donor with ankylosing spondylitis.

The chain has TRBV6-2 or TRBV6-3 and TRBJ2-2; 11 positions agree with TRBD2. CDR1 and CDR2 from the germline V gene are MNHEY and SVGEGT. Trimming removed 4 bases from V and 3 bases from J; junction bases left unmatched: 7. This CDR3 contains 17 residues. The chain's CDR3 is CASSFRLAGRDTGELFF. The DNA of the CDR3 is TGTGCCAGCAGTTTCAGACTAGCGGGAAGGGACACCGGGGAGCTGTTTTTT.

This clonotype was detected only once. The chain employs TRBV20-1 and TRBJ2-1, with D perhaps TRBD1 (6 bases). Between the trimmed V and J ends, which lost 6 bases and 2 bases, there was a span of 17 bases. CDR3 length: 15 residues. Per the germline V gene, CDR1 is DFQATT and CDR2 is SNEGSKA (reference sequence). The CDR3 nucleotides are TGCAGTGCAGCATCCAGGGGCTGGGCCTACAATGAGCAGTTCTTC. As protein: CSAASRGWAYNEQFF.

J is TRBJ2-7 and V is TRBV5-4; 8 nucleotides agree with TRBD2. J lost 6 bases, V lost 0 bases, and 5 bases had no gene match. The CDR3 sequence is 14 residues long. CDR1 is SGHNT and CDR2 is YYREEE in the germline V gene (reference sequence). The CDR3 sequence: CASSLASGSPEQYF. DNA of the CDR3: TGTGCCAGCAGCTTGGCCAGCGGGAGTCCCGAGCAGTACTTC.

This clonotype was seen a few times. The J gene is TRBJ1-2, the V gene TRBV7-2; D possibly corresponds to TRBD1 (5 bases). This CDR3 has 15 residues. V lost 5 bases and J lost 7, with 20 bases in between. Per germline, CDR1 SGHTA and CDR2 FQGNSA. The CDR3, as DNA: TGTGCCAGCAGCCTCCTTCACTGGGGGGAAGGTGGCTACACCTTC. It translates to CASSLLHWGEGGYTF.

In this sample, this clonotype turned up many times. The chain has TRBV29-1 and TRBJ2-5; D possibly matches TRBD1 or TRBD2 (5 bases each). Germline V gives CDR1 SQVTM, CDR2 ANQGSEA. The CDR3 has 12 amino acids. The V and J ends lost 4 bases and 5 bases respectively, with 11 bases between them. Here the CDR3 reads CSVGGGMETQYF. Here the CDR3 DNA reads TGCAGCGTTGGTGGGGGTATGGAGACCCAGTACTTC.

This clonotype was observed at least ten times. The V gene is TRBV20-1, the J gene TRBJ1-2; D perhaps matches TRBD1 (5 bases). The V and J ends lost 3 bases and 6 bases respectively, with 8 bases between them. Germline V gives CDR1 DFQATT, CDR2 SNEGSKA (reference sequence). This CDR3 region has 11 residues. CDR3 DNA sequence: TGCAGTGCTAGCTTCAGGGATGGCTACACCTTC. This codes for CSASFRDGYTF.

The rearrangement uses TRBV12-3 or TRBV12-4 and TRBJ2-7, with 11 bases aligning to TRBD2. This CDR3 has 15 residues. The J segment lost 3 bases and the V segment lost 5 bases, leaving 6 bases of the junction unmatched. The CDR3 nucleotides are TGTGCCAGCAGTACGGGACTAGCGGAAGTCTACGAGCAGTACTTC. Its translation: CASSTGLAEVYEQYF.

This clonotype was detected only a few times. V is TRBV7-8 and J is TRBJ2-7; possible D gene TRBD2, 5 bases. CDR1 SGHVS and CDR2 FQNEAQ come from the germline V gene. Trimming cost V 6 bases and J 0 bases, with 9 bases left between them. CDR3 size: 13 residues. The CDR3: CASSHGISYEQYF. In DNA, the CDR3 is TGTGCCAGCAGTCACGGGATCTCCTACGAGCAGTACTTC.

This sequence joins TRBV5-1 and TRBJ1-1, with a tentative D call TRBD1 (5 bases). V was pared by 0 bases and J by 3 bases, with 9 bases between. The CDR3 consists of 14 residues. The germline V gene encodes CDR1 SGHRS and CDR2 YFSETQ. The CDR3: CASSLVGLDTEAFF. The CDR3 DNA follows: TGCGCCAGCAGCTTGGTGGGGCTTGACACTGAAGCTTTCTTT.

The chain uses TRBV4-2 and TRBJ2-3, with TRBD1 identical over 9 bases. Trimming removed 3 bases from V and 4 bases from J; junction bases left unmatched: 11. Germline V gene sequence: CDR1 LGHNA, CDR2 YNFKEQ. CDR3 length: 17 amino acids. CDR3 residues: CASSQGSGDRAADTQYF. The CDR3 nucleotides read TGTGCCAGCAGCCAGGGGAGTGGGGACAGGGCCGCAGATACGCAGTATTTT.

The CDR3 coding sequence is TGTGCCAGCAGCCCGGCGGGGACAGGGGGAATCTATGAGCAGTTCTTC. Protein: CASSPAGTGGIYEQFF. This rearrangement joins TRBV11-3 to TRBJ2-1; 11 positions agree with TRBD1. The germline CDR1 and CDR2 sequences are SGHNT and YENEEA. The V segment lost 5 bases and the J segment 8 bases; nucleotides outside the gene matches: 11. The CDR3 is 16 residues long.

The CDR3 DNA reads as TGTGCCAGCAGGGGGACAGGCGAAGGAAACACCATATATTTT. Its protein is CASRGTGEGNTIYF. J is TRBJ1-3 and V is TRBV12-3 or TRBV12-4, with 8 bases identical to TRBD1. V lost 6 bases and J lost 4; bases outside the gene matches: 5. This CDR3 has 14 residues.

This clonotype was counted between two and nine times. The rearrangement links TRBV7-3 to TRBJ2-1; 11 bases line up with TRBD2. Germline CDR1 reads SGHTA; CDR2 reads FQGTGA. V shed 1 base and J 16 bases; nucleotides not matched to a gene: 18. CDR3 size: 17 residues. The CDR3 coding sequence is TGTGCCAGCAGCTTAAACCCTAGCGGGGGGTCCTACAATGAGCGTTTCTTC. Encoded protein: CASSLNPSGGSYNERFF.

V is TRBV4-3 and J is TRBJ2-7; possibly TRBD1 or TRBD2 for D (6 bases each). The CDR3 length is 17 residues. Looked up from germline, CDR1 is LGHNA and CDR2 is YSLEER. V was shortened by 0 bases and J by 3 bases, with 18 bases between the two germline ends. CDR3 sequence reads: CASSQDGLGEGGYEQYF. CDR3 DNA: TGCGCCAGCAGCCAAGATGGCCTAGGTGAGGGGGGCTACGAGCAGTACTTC.

This clonotype came up many times. V gene TRBV4-1 combines with J gene TRBJ2-2; D not certain. With 5 bases removed from V and 8 bases from J, the gap between germline ends came to 12 bases. Looked up from germline, CDR1 is MGHRA and CDR2 is YSYEKL. The CDR3 sequence is 13 residues long. CDR3 DNA sequence: TGCGCCAGCAGCTTTCAAAGGTCAGGGGAGCTGTTTTTT. Translating gives CASSFQRSGELFF.

The V and J genes are TRBV29-1 and TRBJ2-7; possible D gene TRBD2, 6 bases. The germline V and J ends were trimmed by 7 bases and 0 bases, with 16 bases remaining between them. The CDR3 runs to 14 residues. From germline, CDR1 is SQVTM and CDR2 ANQGSEA. This CDR3 reads CSARPDGGSYEQYF. The CDR3 DNA reads TGCAGCGCCCGCCCGGACGGGGGCTCCTACGAGCAGTACTTC.

This clonotype was found a few times. The chain combines TRBV18 with TRBJ1-1; no clear D. This CDR3 has 16 amino acids. V was shortened by 4 bases and J by 0 bases, with 15 bases between the two germline ends. Looked up from germline, CDR1 is KGHSH and CDR2 is LQKENI. CDR3 nucleotides: TGTGCCAGCTCACTCCGGATGGCACATCTGAACACTGAAGCTTTCTTT. This translates into CASSLRMAHLNTEAFF.

This clonotype showed up just a few times. The V gene is TRBV3-1, the J gene TRBJ1-4; D unclear. The V end lost 0 bases, the J end lost 9 bases, and 11 bases lay between the germline ends. Per the germline V gene, CDR1 is LGHDT and CDR2 is YNNKEL (reference sequence). The CDR3 runs 14 residues. Written as DNA, the CDR3 is TGTGCCAGCAGCCAAGATACAAGGATACAAAAACTGTTTTTT. Translation gives CASSQDTRIQKLFF.

This clonotype was counted a few times. The V gene is TRBV12-3 or TRBV12-4, the J gene TRBJ1-5, with TRBD1 identical over 7 bases. V gave up 3 bases and J gave up 5 bases; unmatched junction bases: 10. This CDR3 has 16 residues. The DNA of the CDR3 is TGTGCCAGCAGTTTTAATGGACAGGAGGCCCATCAGCCCCAGCATTTT. Translation: CASSFNGQEAHQPQHF.

This clonotype appeared a few times. DNA of the CDR3: TGTGCCACCAGCAGAGATGGGGGGACAGCAAAGACCCAGTACTTC. Its translation: CATSRDGGTAKTQYF. The chain links TRBV15 to TRBJ2-5, with a possible D match to TRBD1 (7 bases). The CDR3 runs 15 residues. The V and J ends lost 0 bases and 6 bases respectively, with 14 bases between them. Germline V gene sequence: CDR1 LNHNV, CDR2 YYDKDF (reference sequence).

V and J are TRBV6-2 or TRBV6-3 and TRBJ2-1, with 12 bases identical to TRBD2. Trimming at V came to 5 bases and at J to 1 base, leaving 6 bases not matched to a gene. The CDR3 consists of 17 residues. Germline loops: CDR1 MNHEY, CDR2 SVGEGT. The CDR3 loop reads CASSQLAGGSSYNEQFF. The CDR3 DNA reads TGTGCCAGCAGTCAACTAGCGGGAGGAAGTTCCTACAATGAGCAGTTCTTC.

The chain recombines TRBV5-1 with TRBJ2-7, with 7 bases lining up with TRBD1. Germline values: CDR1 SGHRS, CDR2 YFSETQ. The CDR3 has 14 residues. With 4 bases clipped from V and 6 bases from J, the junction kept 10 bases outside the gene matches. In DNA form, the CDR3 reads TGCGCCAGCAGCCTACGACAGGGTGGGAGCGAGCAGTACTTC. Translated, it gives CASSLRQGGSEQYF.

This clonotype was seen repeatedly, ten times or more. The V call is TRBV5-1, the J call TRBJ2-1; 11 bases fit TRBD2. The CDR3 covers 16 residues. Losses at the gene ends were 4 bases for V and 4 bases for J; bases not matched to a gene: 7. Germline-derived CDR1 and CDR2 are SGHRS and YFSETQ. The CDR3 sequence: CASSLSGLAAYNEQFF. As DNA, the CDR3 is TGCGCCAGCAGCCTGTCGGGACTAGCGGCGTACAATGAGCAGTTCTTC.

This clonotype showed up just a few times. V gene TRBV2 combines with J gene TRBJ1-5; the D is unclear. Germline lookup yields CDR1 SNHLY and CDR2 FYNNEI. This CDR3 is 13 amino acids long. Trimming took 3 bases from V and 5 from J, leaving 8 bases between them. CDR3 DNA sequence: TGTGCCAGCAGTGACGAAGCGGATCAGCCCCAGCATTTT. Translated: CASSDEADQPQHF.

This clonotype was recorded a few times. This chain uses TRBV3-1 with TRBJ1-2; a weak D match, TRBD1 (5 bases). The germline V and J ends were trimmed by 1 base and 5 bases, with 17 bases remaining between them. The germline CDR1 and CDR2 sequences are LGHDT and YNNKEL (reference sequence). The CDR3 has 16 amino acids. The CDR3 region has the DNA TGTGCCAGCAGCCAAGGCTCCGTGGGGGTTGGGTATGGCTACACCTTC. It specifies CASSQGSVGVGYGYTF.

This clonotype has a single count. This chain uses TRBV14 with TRBJ2-1; 9 positions agree with TRBD2. The CDR3 sequence is 15 residues long. Per germline, CDR1 SGHDN and CDR2 FVKESK. V dropped 3 bases and J dropped 5; count of bases not matched to a gene: 5. The CDR3: CASSQRAGGHNEQFF. In nucleotides, the CDR3 is TGTGCCAGCAGCCAGCGAGCGGGGGGTCACAATGAGCAGTTCTTC.

CDR3 nucleotides: TGCGCCAGCAGCCCCTCGGACAGGCACTCCTACGAGCAGTACTTC. Amino acid sequence: CASSPSDRHSYEQYF. The chain employs TRBV4-1 and TRBJ2-7, with 7 nucleotides matching TRBD1. This CDR3 has 15 residues. Losses at the gene ends were 4 bases for V and 0 bases for J; bases not matched to a gene: 6. CDR1 MGHRA and CDR2 YSYEKL come from the germline V gene.

This clonotype has just a few counts. The chain recombines TRBV28 with TRBJ2-7, with 10 bases lining up with TRBD2. This CDR3 contains 13 residues. Trimming at V came to 7 bases and at J to 3 bases, leaving 3 bases not matched to a gene. CDR1 and CDR2 from the germline V gene are MDHEN and SYDVKM. The DNA of the CDR3 is TGTGCCAGCACTAGCGGGGGTTTCTACGAGCAGTACTTC. Its translation is CASTSGGFYEQYF.